This TCR beta chain is from a study of cytomegalovirus exposure and HLA in healthy donors. The germline V and J ends were trimmed by 5 bases and 3 bases, with 10 bases remaining between them. CDR3 length: 14 residues. From germline, CDR1 is SGHDN and CDR2 FVKESK. A multiplex PCR was run with 60 Vbeta primers and 13 Jbeta primers. Assay used: immunoSEQ multiplex PCR; TCRdb lists only in-frame clones, some missing. Of about 160,000 clones listed, 70% to 90% are singletons. The sequence was collected from a woman in her twenties or thirties in good health and CMV-seropositive. J is TRBJ2-2 and V is TRBV14, with a tentative D call TRBD2 (5 bases). The sample consisted of PBMCs. CDR3 DNA sequence: TGTGCCAGCAGCTGGGAGCCCGACACCGGGGAGCTGTTTTTT. Protein product: CASSWEPDTGELFF.